This TCR beta chain was sequenced in a study of post-analysis software for immune sequencing data. Across the study: Several disease courses (relapsing-remitting, secondary progressive and progressive-relapsing) of multiple sclerosis were included.

The library was made from cDNA and included unique molecular identifiers. Around 460,000 cDNA molecules came from around 0.96 to 9.9 million T cells. TCRdb re-called the PCR reads through MiXCR, storing one row per CDR3 protein. Among 150,000 to 200,000 distinct CDR3 sequences listed, 30% were seen once. In its sample, this clonotype was seen many times. Its specificity is unknown. V lost 1 base and J 1 base, leaving 8 bases between the germline ends. Germline loops: CDR1 SEHNR, CDR2 FQNEAQ (reference sequence). This CDR3 is built from 14 residues. Study results and caveats: In patients, TRBV5-6, TRBV5-1 and TRBV20-1 belonged to five TRBV segments found more frequently than in controls. Among multiple sclerosis patients, normalized Chao1 diversity was significantly below that of controls. Batch-matched samples strongly co-clustered by F measure.

The clonotype originates from a girl aged 10 to 17 with multiple sclerosis. The sequenced sample consisted of blood. The chain links TRBV7-9 to TRBJ2-7, with a weak D call TRBD1 (5 bases). DNA of the CDR3: TGTGCCAGCAGCTTAGGGGGCGATTCCTACGAGCAGTACTTC. The encoded protein is CASSLGGDSYEQYF.